A selection of T cell receptor beta chains follows, all from one sample in a study of blood T cell repertoires in COVID-19. TCRdb's table, derived via immunoSEQ multiplex PCR, lists solely in-frame clones and lacks some. Of approximately 350,000 clones in the sample, roughly 87% are singletons; the top ten hold over 4.5%. Specimen: PBMCs or T cells enriched from blood (not recorded which). Source of these receptors: a woman aged 50 to 65 who had recovered from COVID-19. The CDR3 runs from the conserved cysteine through the conserved F or W. D genes are given only for firm matches. Size is omitted from some rows. Given values are once, few, many or a class for expanded clones.

V: TRBV4-1; D: NA; J: TRBJ2-7; size: NA; CDR3: CASSQEARYYEQYF; DNA: TGCGCCAGCAGCCAAGAGGCCCGTTATTACGAGCAGTACTTC
V: TRBV5-1; D: NA; J: TRBJ2-2; size: few; CDR3: CASSLTAGFSSGELFF; DNA: TGCGCCAGCAGCTTAACGGCGGGCTTTTCTTCCGGGGAGCTGTTTTTT
V: TRBV6-5; D: TRBD2; J: TRBJ2-3; size: NA; CDR3: CALSGSTDTQYF; DNA: TGTGCCCTTAGCGGGAGCACAGATACGCAGTATTTT
V: TRBV27; D: TRBD1; J: TRBJ2-1; size: NA; CDR3: CASSRQGAEWNEQFF; DNA: TGTGCCAGCAGCAGACAGGGGGCTGAATGGAATGAGCAGTTCTTC
V: TRBV19; D: NA; J: TRBJ1-6; size: NA; CDR3: CASSISGSWDFTSSYNSPLHF; DNA: TGTGCCAGTAGTATCTCAGGATCGTGGGACTTTACAAGCTCCTATAATTCACCCCTCCACTTT
V: TRBV5-4; D: NA; J: TRBJ1-3; size: NA; CDR3: CASSLGGSGNTIYF; DNA: TGTGCCAGCAGCTTAGGGGGATCGGGAAACACCATATATTTT
V: TRBV3-1/TRBV3-2; D: NA; J: TRBJ1-6; size: NA; CDR3: CASSQSPGLLGSPLHF; DNA: TGTGCCAGCAGCCAATCCCCCGGGTTACTCGGTTCACCCCTCCACTTT
V: TRBV5-1; D: TRBD1; J: TRBJ1-5; size: NA; CDR3: CASSLGQGGGNQPQHF; DNA: TGCGCCAGCAGCTTGGGACAGGGAGGAGGCAATCAGCCCCAGCATTTT
V: TRBV15; D: TRBD1; J: TRBJ1-2; size: NA; CDR3: CATSRAWGQGDIGYTF; DNA: TGTGCCACCAGCAGAGCCTGGGGACAGGGGGACATTGGCTACACCTTC
V: TRBV29-1; D: NA; J: TRBJ1-2; size: NA; CDR3: CSVESGSQSYGYTF; DNA: TGCAGCGTTGAAAGCGGATCACAGAGTTATGGCTACACCTTC
V: TRBV19; D: NA; J: TRBJ2-1; size: NA; CDR3: CASCGGWDEQFF; DNA: TGTGCCAGTTGTGGGGGCTGGGATGAGCAGTTCTTC
V: TRBV7-3; D: NA; J: TRBJ2-7; size: NA; CDR3: CASSRDPRGEQYF; DNA: TGTGCCAGCAGCAGGGATCCACGGGGTGAGCAGTACTTC
V: TRBV6-5; D: TRBD2; J: TRBJ2-1; size: few; CDR3: CASSNGGRQFF; DNA: TGTGCCAGCAGCAACGGGGGGAGGCAGTTCTTC
V: TRBV13; D: NA; J: TRBJ2-7; size: NA; CDR3: CASSLGAGAVNEQYF; DNA: TGTGCCAGCAGCTTAGGGGCAGGGGCAGTGAACGAGCAGTACTTC
V: TRBV18; D: NA; J: TRBJ2-2; size: few; CDR3: CASSPPNSNTGELFF; DNA: TGTGCCAGCTCACCACCGAACAGTAACACCGGGGAGCTGTTTTTT
V: TRBV21-1; D: NA; J: TRBJ1-5; size: few; CDR3: CASSSKLQASNQPQHF; DNA: TGTGCCAGCAGCTCTAAACTGCAGGCTAGCAATCAGCCCCAGCATTTT
V: TRBV6-5; D: NA; J: TRBJ1-5; size: NA; CDR3: CASSYSYRDGQPQHF; DNA: TGTGCCAGCAGTTACTCGTACAGGGACGGTCAGCCCCAGCATTTT
V: TRBV10-3; D: NA; J: TRBJ1-2; size: NA; CDR3: CAISPKTGDSGGYTF; DNA: TGTGCCATCAGCCCAAAGACAGGAGATTCCGGCGGCTACACCTTC
V: TRBV10-1; D: TRBD2; J: TRBJ2-7; size: once; CDR3: CASSLGLARTYEQYF; DNA: TGCGCCAGCAGCCTTGGACTAGCGCGAACCTACGAGCAGTACTTC
V: TRBV6-5; D: NA; J: TRBJ1-2; size: NA; CDR3: CASRTGRGVGYGYTF; DNA: TGTGCCAGCAGGACGGGCAGGGGCGTTGGGTATGGCTACACCTTC
V: TRBV4-3; D: NA; J: TRBJ1-3; size: NA; CDR3: CASSSESGNTIYF; DNA: TGCGCCAGCTCCTCCGAGTCTGGAAACACCATATATTTT
V: TRBV7-8; D: TRBD1; J: TRBJ1-5; size: many; CDR3: CASSQGTAYSNQPQHF; DNA: TGTGCCAGCAGCCAGGGGACAGCTTATAGCAATCAGCCCCAGCATTTT
V: TRBV5-1; D: TRBD1; J: TRBJ2-7; size: NA; CDR3: CASSPIEGQGVYEQYF; DNA: TGCGCCAGCAGCCCGATCGAAGGACAGGGGGTATACGAGCAGTACTTC
V: TRBV19; D: NA; J: TRBJ1-2; size: NA; CDR3: CASSIEAAYSGYTF; DNA: TGTGCCAGTAGTATTGAGGCTGCCTACTCGGGCTACACCTTC
V: TRBV9; D: NA; J: TRBJ1-2; size: NA; CDR3: CASSVGHDGYTF; DNA: TGTGCCAGCAGCGTAGGTCATGATGGCTACACCTTC
V: TRBV9; D: TRBD2; J: TRBJ2-1; size: NA; CDR3: CASSVQTSGSLGGNEQFF; DNA: TGTGCCAGCAGCGTCCAGACTAGCGGGAGTCTGGGTGGCAATGAGCAGTTCTTC
V: TRBV6-5; D: TRBD1; J: TRBJ2-6; size: NA; CDR3: CASSYWGQEGANVLTF; DNA: TGTGCCAGCAGTTACTGGGGACAGGAAGGGGCCAACGTCCTGACTTTC